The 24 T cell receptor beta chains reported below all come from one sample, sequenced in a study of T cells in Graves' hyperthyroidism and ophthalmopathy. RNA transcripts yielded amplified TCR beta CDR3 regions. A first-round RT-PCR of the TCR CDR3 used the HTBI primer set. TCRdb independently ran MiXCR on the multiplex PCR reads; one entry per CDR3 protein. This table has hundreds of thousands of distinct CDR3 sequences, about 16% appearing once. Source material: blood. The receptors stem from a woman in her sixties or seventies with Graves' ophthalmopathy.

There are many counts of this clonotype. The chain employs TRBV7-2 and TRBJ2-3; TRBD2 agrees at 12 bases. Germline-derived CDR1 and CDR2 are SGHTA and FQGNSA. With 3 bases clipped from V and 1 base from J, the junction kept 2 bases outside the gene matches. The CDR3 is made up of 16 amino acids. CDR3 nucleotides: TGTGCCAGCAGCTTTCTAGCGGGGGGGCGCACAGATACGCAGTATTTT. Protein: CASSFLAGGRTDTQYF.

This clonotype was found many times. This CDR3 is CASSLRESLYEQYF. CDR3 in DNA: TGTGCCAGCAGTCTGCGGGAGTCTCTCTACGAGCAGTACTTC. The chain has TRBV27 and TRBJ2-7; 7 bases line up with TRBD2. From germline, CDR1 is MNHEY and CDR2 SMNVEV (reference sequence). After removal of 5 bases from V and 3 bases from J, the junction contained 7 bases not matched to a gene. The CDR3 is made up of 14 amino acids.

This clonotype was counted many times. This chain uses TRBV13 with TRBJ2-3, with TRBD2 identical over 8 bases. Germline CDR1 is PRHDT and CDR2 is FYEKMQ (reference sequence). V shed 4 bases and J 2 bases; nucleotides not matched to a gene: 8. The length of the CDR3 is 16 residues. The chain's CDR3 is CASSSPTSEHTDTQYF. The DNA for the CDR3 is TGTGCCAGCAGCTCACCGACTAGCGAGCACACAGATACGCAGTATTTT.

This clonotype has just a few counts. The CDR3 sequence: CASSEAVGTSGYNEQFF. In DNA, the CDR3 is TGTGCCAGCAGTGAAGCGGTAGGGACTAGCGGCTACAATGAGCAGTTCTTC. The genes are TRBV2 and TRBJ2-1, with 11 bases identical to TRBD2. CDR3 length: 17 residues. Germline CDR1 is SNHLY and CDR2 is FYNNEI. V shed 0 bases, J shed 3 bases, and the junction held 4 bases outside the gene matches.

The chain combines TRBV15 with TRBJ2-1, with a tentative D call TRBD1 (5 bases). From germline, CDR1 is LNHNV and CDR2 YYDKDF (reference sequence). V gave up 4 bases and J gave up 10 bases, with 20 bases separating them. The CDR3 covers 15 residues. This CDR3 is CATSTAGSRPTEQFF. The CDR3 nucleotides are TGTGCCACCAGCACTGCAGGGTCTCGGCCAACCGAGCAGTTCTTC.

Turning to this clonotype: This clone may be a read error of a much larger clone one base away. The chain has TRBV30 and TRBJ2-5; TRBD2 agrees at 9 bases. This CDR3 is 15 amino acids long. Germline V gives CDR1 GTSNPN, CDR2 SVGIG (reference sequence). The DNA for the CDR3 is TGTGCCTGCTCCCCTTTCGAGCGGGAGGTAGAGGCCCAGTACTTC. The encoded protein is CACSPFEREVEAQYF.

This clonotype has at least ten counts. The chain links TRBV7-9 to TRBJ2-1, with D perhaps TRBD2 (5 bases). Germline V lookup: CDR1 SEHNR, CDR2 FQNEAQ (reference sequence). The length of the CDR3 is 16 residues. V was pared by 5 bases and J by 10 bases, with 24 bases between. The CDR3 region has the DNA TGTGCCAGCAGCCGCGCCGAGGGCCCTGGTTATGAAGAGCAGTTCTTC. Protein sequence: CASSRAEGPGYEEQFF.

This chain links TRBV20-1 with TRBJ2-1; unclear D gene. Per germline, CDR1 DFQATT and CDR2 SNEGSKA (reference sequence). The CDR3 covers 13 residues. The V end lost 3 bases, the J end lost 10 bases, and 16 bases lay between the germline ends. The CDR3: CSASVGMGGEQFF. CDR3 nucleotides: TGCAGTGCTAGTGTGGGGATGGGTGGCGAGCAGTTCTTC.

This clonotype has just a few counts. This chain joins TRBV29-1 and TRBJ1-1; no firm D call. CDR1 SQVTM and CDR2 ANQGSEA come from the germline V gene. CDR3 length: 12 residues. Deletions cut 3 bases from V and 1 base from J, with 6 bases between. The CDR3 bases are TGCAGCGTTGACTCCGCGAACACTGAAGCTTTCTTT. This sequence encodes CSVDSANTEAFF.

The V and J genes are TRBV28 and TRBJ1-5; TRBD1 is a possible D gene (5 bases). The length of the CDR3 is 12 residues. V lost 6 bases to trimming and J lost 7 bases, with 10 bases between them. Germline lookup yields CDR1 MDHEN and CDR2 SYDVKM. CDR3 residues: CASSSGRQPQHF. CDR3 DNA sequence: TGTGCCAGCAGCTCAGGGAGGCAGCCCCAGCATTTT.

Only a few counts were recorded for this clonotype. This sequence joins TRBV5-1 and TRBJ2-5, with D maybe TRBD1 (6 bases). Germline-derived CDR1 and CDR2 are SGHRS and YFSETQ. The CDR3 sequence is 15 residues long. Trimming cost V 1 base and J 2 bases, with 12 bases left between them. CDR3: CASSLIGQRQETQYF. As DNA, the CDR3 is TGCGCCAGCAGCTTGATCGGACAGAGACAAGAGACCCAGTACTTC.

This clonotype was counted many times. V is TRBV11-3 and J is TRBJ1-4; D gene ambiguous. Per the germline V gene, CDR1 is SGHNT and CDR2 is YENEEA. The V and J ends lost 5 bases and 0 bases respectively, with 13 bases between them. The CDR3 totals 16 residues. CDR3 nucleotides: TGTGCCAGCAGCCCCTCGCAATCCTCAACTAATGAAAAACTGTTTTTT. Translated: CASSPSQSSTNEKLFF. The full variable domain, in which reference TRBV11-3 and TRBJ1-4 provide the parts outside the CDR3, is EAGVVQSPRYKIIEKKQPVAFWCNPISGHNTLYWYLQNLGQGPELLIRYENEEAVDDSQLPKDRFSAERLKGVDSTLKIQPAELGDSAVYLCASSPSQSSTNEKLFFGSGTQLSVL.

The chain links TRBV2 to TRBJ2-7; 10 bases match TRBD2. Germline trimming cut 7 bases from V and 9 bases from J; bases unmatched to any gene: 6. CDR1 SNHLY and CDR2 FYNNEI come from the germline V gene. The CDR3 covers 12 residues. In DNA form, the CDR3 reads TGTGCCAGCAATCTAGCGGGAGAGGGGCAGTACTTC. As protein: CASNLAGEGQYF.

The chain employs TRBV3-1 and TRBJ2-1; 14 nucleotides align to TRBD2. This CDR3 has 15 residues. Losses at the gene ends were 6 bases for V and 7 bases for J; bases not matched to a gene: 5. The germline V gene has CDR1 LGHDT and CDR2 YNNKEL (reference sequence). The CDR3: CASRGTSGSQNEQFF. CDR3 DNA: TGTGCCAGCAGGGGGACTAGCGGGAGTCAAAATGAGCAGTTCTTC.

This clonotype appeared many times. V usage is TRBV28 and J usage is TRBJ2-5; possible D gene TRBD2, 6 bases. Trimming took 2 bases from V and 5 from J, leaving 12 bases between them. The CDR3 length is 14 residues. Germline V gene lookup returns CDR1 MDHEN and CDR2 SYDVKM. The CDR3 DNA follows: TGTGCCAGCAGTTTAACAGGCCGGGGGGAGACCCAGTACTTC. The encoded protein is CASSLTGRGETQYF.

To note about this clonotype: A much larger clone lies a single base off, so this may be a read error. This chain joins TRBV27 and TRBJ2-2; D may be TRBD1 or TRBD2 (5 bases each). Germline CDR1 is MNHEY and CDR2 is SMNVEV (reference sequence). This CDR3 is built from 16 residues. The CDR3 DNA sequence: TGTGCCAGCAGTTTACAGGAGACAGTCCTTCACGGGGAGCTGTCTTTT. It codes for CASSLQETVLHGELSF.

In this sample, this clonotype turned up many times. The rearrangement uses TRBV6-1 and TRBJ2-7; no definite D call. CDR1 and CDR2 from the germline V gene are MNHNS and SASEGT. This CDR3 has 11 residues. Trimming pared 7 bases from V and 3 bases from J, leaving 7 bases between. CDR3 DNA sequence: TGTGCCAGCACACAAAACTACGAGCAGTACTTC. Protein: CASTQNYEQYF.

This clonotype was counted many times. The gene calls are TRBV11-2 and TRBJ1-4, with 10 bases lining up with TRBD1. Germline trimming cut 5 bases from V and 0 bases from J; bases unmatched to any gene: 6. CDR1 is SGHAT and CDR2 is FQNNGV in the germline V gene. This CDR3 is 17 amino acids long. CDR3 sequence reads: CASSRTGGIATNEKLFF. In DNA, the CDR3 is TGTGCCAGCAGCCGGACAGGGGGAATTGCAACTAATGAAAAACTGTTTTTT.

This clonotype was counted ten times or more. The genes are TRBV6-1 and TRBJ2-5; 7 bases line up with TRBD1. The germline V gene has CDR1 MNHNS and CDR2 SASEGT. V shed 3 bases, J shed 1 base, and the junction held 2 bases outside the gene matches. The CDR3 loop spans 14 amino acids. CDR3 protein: CASSENRGQETQYF. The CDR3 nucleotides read TGTGCCAGCAGTGAGAACAGGGGCCAAGAGACCCAGTACTTC.

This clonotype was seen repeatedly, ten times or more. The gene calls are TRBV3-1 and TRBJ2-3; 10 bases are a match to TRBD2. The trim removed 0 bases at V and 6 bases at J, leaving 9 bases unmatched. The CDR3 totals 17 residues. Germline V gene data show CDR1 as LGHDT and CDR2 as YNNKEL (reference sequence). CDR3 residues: CASSQDPLAGSVDTQYF. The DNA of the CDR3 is TGTGCCAGCAGCCAAGATCCACTAGCGGGATCAGTCGATACGCAGTATTTT.

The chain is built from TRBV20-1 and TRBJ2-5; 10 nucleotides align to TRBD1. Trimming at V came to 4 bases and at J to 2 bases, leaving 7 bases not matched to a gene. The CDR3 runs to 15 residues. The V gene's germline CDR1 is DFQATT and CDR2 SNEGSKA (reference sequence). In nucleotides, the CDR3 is TGCAGTGCTACTACGGGACAGGGGTATCAAGAGACCCAGTACTTC. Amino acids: CSATTGQGYQETQYF.

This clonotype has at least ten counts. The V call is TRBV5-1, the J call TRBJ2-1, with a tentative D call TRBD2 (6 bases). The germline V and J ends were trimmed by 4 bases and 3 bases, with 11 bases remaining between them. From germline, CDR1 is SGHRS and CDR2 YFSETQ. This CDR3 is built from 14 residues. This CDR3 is CASSPRDFYNEQFF. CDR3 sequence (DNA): TGCGCCAGCAGCCCCAGGGACTTCTACAATGAGCAGTTCTTC.

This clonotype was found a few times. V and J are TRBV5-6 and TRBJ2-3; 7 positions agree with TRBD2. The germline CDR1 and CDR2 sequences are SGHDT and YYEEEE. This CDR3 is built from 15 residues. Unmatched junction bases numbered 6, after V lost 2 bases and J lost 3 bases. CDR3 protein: CASSFLRELTDTQYF. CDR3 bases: TGTGCCAGCAGCTTTCTGCGGGAGCTGACAGATACGCAGTATTTT.

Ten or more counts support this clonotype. The CDR3 bases are TGTGCCAGCAGTGGAACTAGTCCCTACAATGAGCAGTTCTTC. This translates into CASSGTSPYNEQFF. V and J are TRBV6-2 or TRBV6-3 and TRBJ2-1; D perhaps matches TRBD2 (5 bases). This CDR3 comprises 14 residues. Germline-derived CDR1 and CDR2 are MNHEY and SVGEGT. V was trimmed by 5 bases and J by 2 bases, leaving 10 bases between them.